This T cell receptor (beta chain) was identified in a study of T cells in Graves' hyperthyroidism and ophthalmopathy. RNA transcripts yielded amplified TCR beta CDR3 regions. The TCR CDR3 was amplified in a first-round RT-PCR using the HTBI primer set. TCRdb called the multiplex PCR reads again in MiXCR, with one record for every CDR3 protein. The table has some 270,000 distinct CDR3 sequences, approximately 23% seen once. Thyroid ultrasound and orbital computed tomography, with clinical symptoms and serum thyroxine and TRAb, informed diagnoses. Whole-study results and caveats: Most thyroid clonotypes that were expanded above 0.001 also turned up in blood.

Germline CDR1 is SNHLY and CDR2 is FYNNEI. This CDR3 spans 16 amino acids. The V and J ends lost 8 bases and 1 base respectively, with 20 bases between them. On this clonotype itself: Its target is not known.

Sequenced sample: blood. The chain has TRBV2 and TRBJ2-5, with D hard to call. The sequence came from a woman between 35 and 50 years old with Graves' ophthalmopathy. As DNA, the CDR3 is TGTGCCAGCGCTTTCGGTTCGGGCGCCATCCAAGAGACCCAGTACTTC. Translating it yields CASAFGSGAIQETQYF.